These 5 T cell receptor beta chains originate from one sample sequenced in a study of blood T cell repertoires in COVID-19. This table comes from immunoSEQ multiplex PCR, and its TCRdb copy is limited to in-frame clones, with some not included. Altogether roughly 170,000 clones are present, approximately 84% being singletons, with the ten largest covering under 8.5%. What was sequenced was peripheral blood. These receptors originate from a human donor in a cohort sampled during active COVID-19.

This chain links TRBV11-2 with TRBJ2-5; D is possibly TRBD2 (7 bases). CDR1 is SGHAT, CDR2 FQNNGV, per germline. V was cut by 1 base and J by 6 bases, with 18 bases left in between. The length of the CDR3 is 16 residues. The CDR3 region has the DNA TGTGCCAGCAGCTTAGGTGGGACGGGGGGCGAAAAGACCCAGTACTTC. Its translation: CASSLGGTGGEKTQYF.

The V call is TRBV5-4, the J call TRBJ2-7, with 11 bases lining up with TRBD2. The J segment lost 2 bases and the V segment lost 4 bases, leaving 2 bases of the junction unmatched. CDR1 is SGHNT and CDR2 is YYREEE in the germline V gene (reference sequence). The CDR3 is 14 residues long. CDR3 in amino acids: CASSRSGGAYEQYF. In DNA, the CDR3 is TGTGCCAGCAGCCGTAGCGGGGGGGCCTACGAGCAGTACTTC.

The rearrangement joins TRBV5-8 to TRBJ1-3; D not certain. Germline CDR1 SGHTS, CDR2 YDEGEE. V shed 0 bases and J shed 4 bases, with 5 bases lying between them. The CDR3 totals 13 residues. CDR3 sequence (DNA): TGTGCCAGCAGCTTGGTGCAGGGAAACACCATATATTTT. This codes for CASSLVQGNTIYF.

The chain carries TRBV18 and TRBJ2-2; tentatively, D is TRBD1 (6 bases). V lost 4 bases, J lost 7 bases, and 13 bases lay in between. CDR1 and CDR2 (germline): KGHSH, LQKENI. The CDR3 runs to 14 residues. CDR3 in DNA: TGTGCCAGCTCACAGGGACACGAGGTCGGGGAGCTGTTTTTT. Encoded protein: CASSQGHEVGELFF.

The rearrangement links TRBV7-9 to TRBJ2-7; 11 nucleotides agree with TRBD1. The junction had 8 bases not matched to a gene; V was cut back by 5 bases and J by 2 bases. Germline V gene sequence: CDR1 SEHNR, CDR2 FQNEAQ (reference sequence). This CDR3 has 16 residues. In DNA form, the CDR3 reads TGTGCCAGCAGCCTTCCGGGACAGGGGGAAGCCTACGAGCAGTACTTC. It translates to CASSLPGQGEAYEQYF.